Below are 28 T cell receptor beta chains sequenced from a single sample in a study of post-analysis software for immune sequencing data. The study, taken as a whole, reports: Roughly 5 TRBV segments occurring more often in patients than controls included TRBV5-6, TRBV5-1 and TRBV20-1.

Incorporated into the TCR beta cDNA libraries were unique molecular identifiers, which served to reduce PCR and sequencing biases. TCRdb re-analysed the PCR reads in MiXCR, keeping a single row per CDR3 protein. The table shows a few hundred thousand distinct CDR3 sequences, with 30% to 45% occurring only once. Their antigens remain unidentified. Sequencing used blood. The receptors were gathered from a girl between 5 and 17 years old with multiple sclerosis.

CDR3 bases: TGCAGTGCCCCCGGGGAAGGAACCCTCAATCAGCCCCAGCATTTT. Translating it yields CSAPGEGTLNQPQHF. V usage is TRBV20-1 and J usage is TRBJ1-5, with D unresolved. The CDR3 totals 15 residues. Germline CDR1 DFQATT, CDR2 SNEGSKA (reference sequence). Trimming stripped 6 bases from V and 3 bases from J, with 18 bases between.

Points on this clonotype: A much larger clone lies a single base off, so this may be a read error. J is TRBJ1-5 and V is TRBV20-1; 9 nucleotides match TRBD1. Germline trimming cut 5 bases from V and 7 bases from J; bases unmatched to any gene: 12. The CDR3 length is 15 residues. Germline CDR1 and CDR2: DFQATT and SNEGSKA (reference sequence). CDR3 in DNA: TGCAGTGCTCGTCCCGGGACAGGGAACAACCAGCCCCAGCATTTT. Protein sequence: CSARPGTGNNQPQHF.

There are many counts of this clonotype. The chain couples TRBV11-1 to TRBJ2-1; 8 bases align to TRBD1. The germline V gene encodes CDR1 SGHAT and CDR2 FQDESV (reference sequence). The V segment lost 5 bases and the J segment 9 bases; nucleotides outside the gene matches: 3. CDR3 length: 12 amino acids. CDR3 amino acids: CASSRGQGEQFF. For the CDR3, the DNA is TGTGCCAGCAGCCGCGGACAGGGTGAGCAGTTCTTC.

Remarks on this clonotype: A much larger clone lies one base from this, so it may be a read error. The rearrangement joins TRBV12-3 or TRBV12-4 to TRBJ2-3, with D maybe TRBD2 (5 bases). This CDR3 is built from 15 residues. CDR3 sequence: CASSPRAAGTDAQYF. The CDR3 DNA is TGTGCCAGCAGCCCGAGGGCTGCGGGCACAGATGCGCAGTATTTT.

Of note for this clonotype: One end of the junction is discordant with germline, which a read error may explain. The chain joins TRBV7-6 to TRBJ2-1; 9 bases agree with TRBD2. The DNA end is more similar to TRBJ2-7, so the J call may be wrong. CDR1 and CDR2 (germline): SGHVS, FNYEAQ. The CDR3 totals 17 residues. CDR3 sequence reads: CDSSLWGSGSSYNEQYF. The DNA of the CDR3 is TGTGACAGCAGCTTATGGGGTAGCGGGAGCTCCTACAATGAGCAGTACTTC.

This clonotype was recorded many times. CDR3 sequence (DNA): TGTGCCAGCAGTGGACCTAGGACTAATGACTATGGCTACACCTTC. Amino acids: CASSGPRTNDYGYTF. The chain is built from TRBV27 and TRBJ1-2; D is uncertain. Germline V gene sequence: CDR1 MNHEY, CDR2 SMNVEV (reference sequence). The ends were cut back, 5 bases at V and 3 bases at J, with 16 bases in the middle. The CDR3 is 15 amino acids.

The V and J genes are TRBV19 and TRBJ2-5; maybe TRBD2 (5 bases). The CDR3 is 15 residues long. The V end lost 2 bases, the J end lost 4 bases, and 14 bases lay between the germline ends. The germline gives CDR1 LNHDA, CDR2 SQIVND (reference sequence). CDR3 in DNA: TGTGCCAGTAGTATACGGTGGCTAGCTGGAGAGACCCAGTACTTC. Protein sequence: CASSIRWLAGETQYF.

The gene calls are TRBV5-1 and TRBJ1-1, with D maybe TRBD1 (5 bases). The V end lost 6 bases, the J end lost 3 bases, and 18 bases lay between the germline ends. Germline V gene sequence: CDR1 SGHRS, CDR2 YFSETQ. The length of the CDR3 is 15 residues. CDR3 bases: TGCGCCAGCAAGAGCATACTTATAGGGGACACTGAAGCTTTCTTT. It yields the protein CASKSILIGDTEAFF.

The chain couples TRBV6-2 or TRBV6-3 to TRBJ2-1, with TRBD2 matching over 14 bases. Germline V gene sequence: CDR1 MNHEY, CDR2 SVGEGT. The CDR3 extends over 15 amino acids. V lost 5 bases and J lost 9; bases outside the gene matches: 6. For the CDR3, the DNA is TGTGCCAGCAGTGCGACTAGCGGGGGGGCCCGTGAGCAGTTCTTC. Translation gives CASSATSGGAREQFF.

This clonotype was seen many times. The chain has TRBV3-1 and TRBJ2-3, with D hard to call. From germline, CDR1 is LGHDT and CDR2 YNNKEL (reference sequence). CDR3 length equals 13 residues. The germline V and J ends were trimmed by 4 bases and 0 bases, with 5 bases remaining between them. The CDR3 region is CASSPTSTDTQYF. DNA for the CDR3: TGTGCCAGCAGCCCAACTAGCACAGATACGCAGTATTTT.

This clonotype was detected only a few times. A single base separates this from a much larger clone, so it may be a read error. V gene TRBV5-5 combines with J gene TRBJ2-5; tentative D call: TRBD1 (6 bases). The CDR3 consists of 18 residues. Per germline, CDR1 SGHKS and CDR2 YYEKEE (reference sequence). Trimming pared 4 bases from V and 11 bases from J, leaving 33 bases between. The chain's CDR3 is CASSPRGQQGRPLNEQYF. CDR3 nucleotide sequence: TGTGCCAGCAGCCCGCGCGGGCAACAGGGAAGACCCCTCAATGAGCAGTACTTC.

Turning to this clonotype: The junction differs from germline at one of its ends, possibly a read error. This chain links TRBV11-3 with TRBJ2-6; D possibly matches TRBD1 or TRBD2 (6 bases each). Germline V lookup: CDR1 SGHNT, CDR2 YENEEA. The length of the CDR3 is 15 residues. The CDR3 protein is CASSPGAIGANVRTF. The CDR3 DNA sequence: TGTGCCAGCAGCCCGGGGGCGATAGGGGCCAACGTCCGGACTTTC. Supplemented by reference TRBV11-3 and TRBJ2-6, the full variable domain reads EAGVVQSPRYKIIEKKQPVAFWCNPISGHNTLYWYLQNLGQGPELLIRYENEEAVDDSQLPKDRFSAERLKGVDSTLKIQPAELGDSAVYLCASSPGAIGANVRTFGAGSRLTVL.

This clonotype was detected ten times or more. The CDR3 is CASSLRKGNTEAFF. CDR3 coding DNA: TGCGCCAGCAGCTTGCGAAAGGGAAACACTGAAGCTTTCTTT. The rearrangement links TRBV5-1 to TRBJ1-1; no firm D call. Germline-derived CDR1 and CDR2 are SGHRS and YFSETQ. The CDR3 consists of 14 residues. V lost 1 base and J 2 bases, leaving 9 bases between the germline ends.

V gene TRBV11-2 combines with J gene TRBJ1-6; 7 bases are shared with TRBD1. The CDR3 extends over 15 amino acids. The junction had 9 bases not matched to a gene; V was cut back by 10 bases and J by 3 bases. Per germline, CDR1 SGHAT and CDR2 FQNNGV. Here the CDR3 reads CAIRGRDSYNSPLHF. The CDR3 DNA reads TGTGCCATCAGGGGGAGGGACAGCTATAATTCACCCCTCCACTTT.

This clonotype appeared many times. The V gene is TRBV5-1, the J gene TRBJ1-1; 7 bases match TRBD1. V shed 4 bases and J 10 bases; nucleotides not matched to a gene: 10. Germline V gene data show CDR1 as SGHRS and CDR2 as YFSETQ. The CDR3 covers 13 residues. The CDR3 DNA reads TGCGCCAGCAGCCTAGGGGACAGCGCGCGAGCTTTCTTT. Translating gives CASSLGDSARAFF.

Many counts were recorded for this clonotype. V is TRBV11-2 and J is TRBJ2-3, with 7 bases fitting TRBD2. V was pared by 1 base and J by 3 bases, with 10 bases of the junction left unmatched. The CDR3 has 17 residues. In germline, CDR1 is SGHAT, CDR2 FQNNGV. CDR3 amino acids: CASSLGGREMVTDTQYF. DNA for the CDR3: TGTGCCAGCAGCTTAGGTGGGCGGGAGATGGTTACAGATACGCAGTATTTT. Drawing the rest from reference TRBV11-2 and TRBJ2-3, the complete variable domain is EAGVAQSPRYKIIEKRQSVAFWCNPISGHATLYWYQQILGQGPKLLIQFQNNGVVDDSQLPKDRFSAERLKGVDSTLKIQPAKLEDSAVYLCASSLGGREMVTDTQYFGPGTRLTVL.

This clonotype was found a few times. The chain employs TRBV12-3 or TRBV12-4 and TRBJ1-1, with a weak D call TRBD1 (5 bases). The CDR3 consists of 13 residues. V was clipped by 5 bases and J by 1 base, with 8 bases between them. The CDR3 DNA reads TGTGCCAGCAGTCGCGGGACGAACACTGAAGCTTTCTTT. Amino acids: CASSRGTNTEAFF.

This clonotype showed up many times. J is TRBJ2-3 and V is TRBV20-1; 12 positions match TRBD2. There are 14 residues in the CDR3. The germline CDR1 and CDR2 sequences are DFQATT and SNEGSKA (reference sequence). V lost 3 bases to trimming and J lost 6 bases; unmatched junction nucleotides: 4. CDR3 DNA: TGCAGTGCTAGGCTAGCGGGGGGGCAGGATACGCAGTATTTT. Amino acids: CSARLAGGQDTQYF.

Concerning this clonotype itself: A much bigger clone sits one base away, suggesting this may be a read error. This chain connects TRBV20-1 to TRBJ2-1; 10 nucleotides line up with TRBD2. Germline CDR1 DFQATT, CDR2 SNEGSKA (reference sequence). V was pared by 1 base and J by 7 bases, with 10 bases of the junction left unmatched. CDR3 size: 16 residues. The CDR3 sequence: CSARARPSSGRNEQFF. The CDR3 nucleotides read TGCAGTGCTAGAGCCCGCCCCTCTAGCGGGAGAAATGAGCAGTTCTTC.

This clonotype was observed once. V is TRBV7-2 and J is TRBJ2-4; 8 nucleotides align to TRBD2. Gene TRBJ2-7 matches the end of the DNA better, so the J call may be wrong. The CDR3 is made up of 14 amino acids. CDR1 and CDR2 (germline): SGHTA, FQGNSA. The CDR3 DNA is TGTGCCAGCAGCTTAGTAACTAGCGGATACGAGCAGTACTTC. Protein product: CASSLVTSGYEQYF.

The sample holds many counts of this clonotype. This chain connects TRBV20-1 to TRBJ2-1; a possible D gene is TRBD1 (6 bases). This CDR3 is built from 20 residues. V dropped 2 bases and J dropped 7 bases, with 33 bases sitting between them. In germline, CDR1 is DFQATT, CDR2 SNEGSKA (reference sequence). The CDR3 nucleotides read TGCAGTGCTAGACCGACCCGGCGGCAGGGGATTAGGGCTACTACAAATGAGCAGTTCTTC. Translated: CSARPTRRQGIRATTNEQFF.

This clonotype was observed many times. J is TRBJ2-3 and V is TRBV20-1; TRBD2 aligns across 10 bases. J gave up 5 bases and V 3 bases, and 11 bases lay outside the gene matches. In germline, CDR1 is DFQATT, CDR2 SNEGSKA (reference sequence). This CDR3 is built from 16 residues. The CDR3 sequence: CSASASLAGFEDTQYF. CDR3 in DNA: TGCAGTGCTAGCGCCTCACTAGCGGGATTTGAAGATACGCAGTATTTT.

This clonotype has just a few counts. Given a much more abundant clone one base away, this may be a read error. The V call is TRBV27, the J call TRBJ2-3; perhaps TRBD1 as D (5 bases). Germline assignment: CDR1 MNHEY and CDR2 SMNVEV (reference sequence). The CDR3 is 13 amino acids. V lost 2 bases and J lost 6, with 9 bases in between. For the CDR3, the DNA is TGTGCCAGCAGTTTAAAGGGGTGTGATACGCAGTATTTT. The encoded protein is CASSLKGCDTQYF.

This clonotype was detected many times. The chain couples TRBV7-6 to TRBJ2-4, with D possibly matching TRBD1 (7 bases). CDR1 SGHVS and CDR2 FNYEAQ come from the germline V gene. V lost 1 base to trimming and J lost 9 bases, with 13 bases between them. The CDR3 loop spans 14 amino acids. The CDR3 spells CASSLERQGGIQYF. CDR3 sequence (DNA): TGTGCCAGCAGCTTAGAGCGTCAGGGGGGCATTCAGTACTTC. The variable domain in full, with the rest retrieved from reference TRBV7-6 and TRBJ2-4, is GAGVSQSPRYKVTKRGQDVALRCDPISGHVSLYWYRQALGQGPEFLTYFNYEAQQDKSGLPNDRFSAERPEGSISTLTIQRTEQRDSAMYRCASSLERQGGIQYFGAGTRLSVL.

CDR3 amino acids: CASRYSSYNEQFF. As DNA, the CDR3 is TGTGCCAGCAGGTACAGCAGTTACAATGAGCAGTTCTTC. V gene TRBV6-6 combines with J gene TRBJ2-1; D is unclear. The germline V gene encodes CDR1 MNHNY and CDR2 SVGAGI (reference sequence). The CDR3 runs to 13 residues. V lost 6 bases and J 4 bases, leaving 10 bases between the germline ends.

There are a few counts of this clonotype. A much larger clone differs from this one at a single base, so this may be a read error. This chain links TRBV4-2 with TRBJ2-6; a possible D gene is TRBD2 (6 bases). Germline V gene sequence: CDR1 LGHNA, CDR2 YNFKEQ. There are 19 residues in the CDR3. The CDR3 nucleotides are TGTGCCAGCAGCCAAGAATGGCAGGAGGGATACTCTGGGGTCAACGTCCTGACTTTC. It encodes CASSQEWQEGYSGVNVLTF.

The chain has TRBV12-3 or TRBV12-4 and TRBJ1-5; 7 bases align to TRBD1. J gave up 6 bases and V 6 bases, and 8 bases lay outside the gene matches. The CDR3 has 14 residues. The CDR3 region has the DNA TGTGCCAGCAGCCTTGGGAGGGGGCGTCAGCCCCAGCATTTT. Amino acid sequence: CASSLGRGRQPQHF.

This clonotype occurred many times. This chain joins TRBV10-3 and TRBJ2-5, with D perhaps matching TRBD1 (5 bases). The CDR3 is 13 amino acids. V was cut by 3 bases and J by 2 bases, with 7 bases left in between. Looked up from germline, CDR1 is ENHRY and CDR2 is SYGVKD. The CDR3 spells CAISDTGQETQYF. In DNA, the CDR3 is TGTGCCATCAGTGATACAGGACAAGAGACCCAGTACTTC.